The source of this TCR beta chain is a study of blood T cell repertoires in COVID-19 (dated by TCRdb to 2020 to 2022). For the study in its entirety: Collaborator samples came from the United States, Italy and Spain and covered acute and convalescent phases of COVID-19. The material from the prospective study consisted of cDNA or gDNA derived from T cells, B-cell-depleted T cells, or PBMCs. Deeply sampled blood TCRbeta repertoires from subjects exposed to, actively infected with, or recovered from COVID-19 were included in the dataset. The repertoires were released in a freely available public database intended as a resource for research on the immune response to SARS-CoV-2. Samples came from the ongoing ImmuneRACE study (first 160 participants) plus 1,254 subjects from 6 global collaborators. The sample metadata nearly always contained a de-identified subject ID, COVID-19 status, age in years and sex. Where available, HLA class I and class II types were obtained from metadata supplied by the sample provider rather than from assay-based typing. General conclusions and limits of the study: The amount of clinical and demographic metadata varied by source and participant and was provided uncurated.

TCRbeta CDR3 regions were amplified from genomic DNA using the immunoSEQ Assay, a bias-controlled multiplex PCR. Under the source paper's analysis protocol: The number of nucleated cells in each sample was estimated by amplification of reference gene primers within the assay. To quantify the absolute abundance of each unique TCRbeta CDR3 rearrangement, sequence reads were collapsed and filtered. For each sample, productive Simpson clonality was calculated as the square root of Simpson's diversity index across productive rearrangements. TCRdb provides this immuneACCESS table in a form limited to in-frame rearrangements. Some clones are lacking; in checked studies, under half of them reflect an unresolved V gene, and why the rest are absent is not known. For V, J and clone size, that table is used; D and trimming come from the DNA. For this sample the table gives roughly 400,000 clones, of which about 88% were detected only once. About 1.5% of the sample belongs to the ten largest clones.

The trim is 5 bases for V and 0 bases for J, with a gap of 8 bases between the germline ends. Looking up the germline V gene (reference sequence) yields CDR1 MNHEY and CDR2 SMNVEV. Reading from cysteine to phenylalanine, the CDR3 counts 13 amino acids. CDR3 DNA is the only sequence kept; it has 39 bases, read in frame from the first base. Participants in the prospective study were enrolled through a virtual design, were aged roughly 18 to 95 years, and lived in 24 United States geographic areas. In the prospective study, participants were assigned to cohorts based on the clinical history participants reported in a screening survey and a study questionnaire. Exposed participants had been in contact, within 2 weeks of entering the study, with a person who had a PCR-confirmed or clinician-diagnosed case of COVID-19. Each participant in the prospective study had whole blood, serum and a nasopharyngeal or oropharyngeal swab collected by mobile phlebotomists. Participants in the prospective study had the option to provide additional blood draws and questionnaires over a roughly two-month period. Prospective study blood samples were shipped either frozen or at room temperature before DNA extraction.

As regards this clone: What antigen it recognizes has not been identified. No qualities accompany the bases; no much larger clone lies one base away.

The chain joins TRBV27 to TRBJ2-7; the D gene lacks a confident call. Sequenced input: PBMCs or T cells enriched from blood (not recorded which). This clonotype was obtained from a woman between 18 and 29 years old who had been exposed to COVID-19. The sequence in DNA is TGTGCCAGCAGTCCAATCCCCTCCTACGAGCAGTACTTC. Its protein reads: CASSPIPSYEQYF.